Sequencing of this T cell receptor beta chain was carried out in a study of spatial heterogeneity in lung cancer. Overall study findings and caveats: In tumors, expanded intratumoral alpha and beta TCR counts tracked mutation counts.

Regarding time point: sample taken at primary tumor resection. This clonotype has ten or more counts. Its specificity is unknown. From germline, CDR1 is WSHSY and CDR2 SAAADI. The CDR3 covers 16 residues. The junction had 12 bases not matched to a gene; V was cut back by 7 bases and J by 4 bases. Each CDR3 protein is one row after TCRdb ran MiXCR on the 5' RACE reads. The sample lists thousands of distinct CDR3 sequences, around 5% seen once, with roughly 16% in the top ten. Sequences were derived from lung tumor tissue, sampled at surgery. This chain connects TRBV10-2 to TRBJ2-5; TRBD2 agrees at 10 bases. The receptor was isolated from a female donor with early-stage non-small cell lung cancer. CDR3 nucleotide sequence: TGCGCCAGCATGAGAACGGGACTAGCGAGGGGAGAGACCCAGTACTTC. Protein product: CASMRTGLARGETQYF.